Following are 18 T cell receptor beta chains from one sample sequenced in a study of shared clonotypes between healthy human individuals (dated by TCRdb to the early 2020s). The protocol used for the library was the immunoSEQ multiplex PCR assay. Sourced from immuneACCESS, this table was stored by TCRdb with only in-frame sequences that have V and J called. A share of the clones is absent; for the studies checked, an unresolved V gene accounts for under half, and the remainder has no known explanation. The sample table lists fewer than 650,000 clones, over 65% of them with a count of one. Of the sample, roughly 13% is held by the ten largest clones. The sequenced material came from PBMCs. The origin of the receptors is a woman aged 40 to 50 in good health. Some clones in this sample may be carry-over from other donors' samples.

The chain joins TRBV2 to TRBJ2-1, with 8 nucleotides matching TRBD2. The CDR3 runs 14 residues. The germline CDR1 and CDR2 sequences are SNHLY and FYNNEI. J lost 6 bases, V lost 7 bases, and 8 bases had no gene match. The CDR3: CASTSGSPSNEQFF. CDR3 nucleotide sequence: TGTGCCAGCACTAGCGGGTCACCTTCCAATGAGCAGTTCTTC.

This clone was seen more than once but under ten times. The genes are TRBV5-4 and TRBJ2-7; TRBD1 agrees at 7 bases. The length of the CDR3 is 16 residues. V dropped 0 bases and J dropped 2; count of bases not matched to a gene: 8. The V gene's germline CDR1 is SGHNT and CDR2 YYREEE (reference sequence). The CDR3 reads CASSLGSRQGAYEQYF. The DNA of the CDR3 is TGTGCCAGCAGCTTGGGGTCCCGGCAGGGGGCCTACGAGCAGTACTTC.

As to this clone: This likely stems from a read error, as it lies one base from a far larger clone. Since no conserved phenylalanine or tryptophan closes the CDR3, a read error is the likely cause. The chain recombines TRBV15 with TRBJ2-7; maybe TRBD2 (7 bases). The CDR3 sequence is 16 residues long. V was pared by 5 bases and J by 2 bases, with 19 bases between. The germline gives CDR1 LNHNV, CDR2 YYDKDF (reference sequence). CDR3 protein: CATSLQMRGPPYEQYS. The DNA for the CDR3 is TGTGCCACCAGCTTGCAAATGCGGGGGCCACCCTACGAGCAGTACTCC.

This sequence joins TRBV5-8 and TRBJ2-2; no clear D gene. In germline, CDR1 is SGHTS, CDR2 YDEGEE. The CDR3 loop spans 12 amino acids. Trimming shortened V by 2 bases and J by 6 bases, and 5 bases separated the two germline ends. The CDR3, as DNA: TGTGCCAGCAGCTTAATAGCCGGGGAGCTGTTTTTT. The encoded protein is CASSLIAGELFF. Looking up the rest from reference TRBV5-8 and TRBJ2-2 gives the full variable domain: EAGVTQSPTHLIKTRGQQATLRCSPISGHTSVYWYQQALGLGLQFLLWYDEGEERNRGNFPPRFSGRQFPNYSSELNVNALELEDSALYLCASSLIAGELFFGEGSRLTVL.

This rearrangement joins TRBV18 to TRBJ2-1, with 10 bases identical to TRBD2. There are 16 residues in the CDR3. The germline V gene has CDR1 KGHSH and CDR2 LQKENI. Trimming took 3 bases from V and 1 from J; bases not matched to a gene: 3. The CDR3 here is CASSPGLATSYNEQFF. The CDR3 nucleotides read TGTGCCAGCTCACCGGGACTAGCGACATCCTACAATGAGCAGTTCTTC.

The chain recombines TRBV28 with TRBJ2-2; D remains unclear. The CDR3 totals 13 residues. Per the germline V gene, CDR1 is MDHEN and CDR2 is SYDVKM. The V end was cut by 7 bases, the J end by 5 bases, with 11 bases between. CDR3 protein: CASIKVKTGELFF. The CDR3 DNA reads as TGTGCCAGCATCAAGGTGAAGACCGGGGAGCTGTTTTTT.

The V and J genes are TRBV5-1 and TRBJ1-5; D might be TRBD1 (6 bases). CDR1 is SGHRS and CDR2 is YFSETQ in the germline V gene. This CDR3 is built from 14 residues. V lost 4 bases to trimming and J lost 6 bases, with 14 bases between them. The CDR3 DNA sequence: TGCGCCAGCAGCCCACAGGGATCCGGTCAGCCCCAGCATTTT. Its translation is CASSPQGSGQPQHF.

This clone occurred once. CDR3 loop: CASSLIGVNTEAFF. The CDR3 nucleotides read TGCGCCAGCAGCTTGATAGGGGTGAACACTGAAGCTTTCTTT. V gene TRBV5-1 combines with J gene TRBJ1-1, with D possibly being TRBD1 (5 bases). Germline V gene sequence: CDR1 SGHRS, CDR2 YFSETQ. This CDR3 region has 14 residues. V was cut by 1 base and J by 0 bases, with 7 bases left in between.

On this clone itself: Since a much larger clone is just one base distant, this may be a read error. As the CDR3 is not closed by the conserved phenylalanine or tryptophan, this likely results from a read error. This chain joins TRBV7-9 and TRBJ1-1; D remains unclear. Germline assignment: CDR1 SEHNR and CDR2 FQNEAQ (reference sequence). V was pared by 5 bases and J by 1 base, with 14 bases between. This CDR3 spans 15 amino acids. CDR3: CASSTYSKGNTEAFS. In nucleotides, the CDR3 is TGTGCCAGCAGCACCTACTCCAAAGGGAACACTGAAGCTTTCTCT.

This clone was picked up a small number of times. The chain has TRBV6-5 and TRBJ1-2; D uncertain. The CDR3 length is 13 residues. CDR1 is MNHEY and CDR2 is SVGAGI in the germline V gene. V lost 6 bases and J lost 1, with 9 bases in between. CDR3 sequence reads: CASRAGGNYGYTF. As DNA, the CDR3 is TGTGCCAGCAGGGCAGGAGGTAACTATGGCTACACCTTC.

The chain employs TRBV9 and TRBJ2-3; no clear D gene. Germline CDR1 SGDLS, CDR2 YYNGEE. The CDR3 has 11 residues. Trimming removed 7 bases at V and 2 bases at J, with 5 bases between. CDR3 in amino acids: CASLLTDTQYF. The CDR3 nucleotides are TGTGCCAGCCTGCTCACAGATACGCAGTATTTT. The full variable domain, completed using reference TRBV9 and TRBJ2-3, is DSGVTQTPKHLITATGQRVTLRCSPRSGDLSVYWYQQSLDQGLQFLIQYYNGEERAKGNILERFSAQQFPDLHSELNLSSLELGDSALYFCASLLTDTQYFGPGTRLTVL.

Regarding this clone: Other nucleotide sequences in the sample specify the same CDR3. The chain couples TRBV5-4 to TRBJ2-1; perhaps TRBD1 as D (5 bases). This CDR3 contains 12 residues. Trimming cost V 0 bases and J 9 bases, with 7 bases left between them. In germline, CDR1 is SGHNT, CDR2 YYREEE (reference sequence). Here the CDR3 reads CASSLGGGEQFF. CDR3 nucleotide sequence: TGTGCCAGCAGCTTGGGGGGCGGTGAGCAGTTCTTC.

The gene calls are TRBV4-2 and TRBJ1-5, with TRBD1 matching 8 bases. In germline, CDR1 is LGHNA, CDR2 YNFKEQ. The CDR3 runs 15 residues. The V and J ends lost 5 bases and 0 bases, in that order; junction bases with no gene match: 3. DNA of the CDR3: TGTGCCAGCAGCTCGGACAGGGCTAGCAATCAGCCCCAGCATTTT. It translates to CASSSDRASNQPQHF.

The count of this clone is one. A much larger clone differs by one base, so this may be a read error. J is TRBJ1-5 and V is TRBV30, with 11 positions matching TRBD1. CDR1 and CDR2 from the germline V gene are GTSNPN and SVGIG (reference sequence). CDR3 length: 14 residues. The V gene end was trimmed by 2 bases and the J gene end by 6 bases; junction bases not matched to a gene: 3. The DNA of the CDR3 is TGTGCCTGGAGTCGGGACAGGGGGACTCAGCCCCAGCATTTT. This codes for CAWSRDRGTQPQHF.

The chain joins TRBV5-1 to TRBJ1-4, with TRBD1 matching over 7 bases. CDR3 size: 15 residues. Germline-derived CDR1 and CDR2 are SGHRS and YFSETQ. With 4 bases clipped from V and 8 bases from J, the junction kept 11 bases outside the gene matches. CDR3 loop: CASSPGTDLGEKLFF. DNA for the CDR3: TGCGCCAGCAGCCCTGGGACAGACCTCGGGGAAAAACTGTTTTTT. Full variable domain (rest looked up from reference TRBV5-1 and TRBJ1-4): KAGVTQTPRYLIKTRGQQVTLSCSPISGHRSVSWYQQTPGQGLQFLFEYFSETQRNKGNFPGRFSGRQFSNSRSEMNVSTLELGDSALYLCASSPGTDLGEKLFFGSGTQLSVL.

On this clone: Other DNA sequences in the same sample also yield this CDR3. V gene TRBV7-9 combines with J gene TRBJ2-7; D gene uncertain. Trimming shortened V by 1 base and J by 5 bases, and 6 bases separated the two germline ends. Germline V lookup: CDR1 SEHNR, CDR2 FQNEAQ (reference sequence). This CDR3 comprises 12 residues. CDR3 DNA: TGTGCCAGCAGCTTAGGGCCTCACGAGCAGTACTTC. Translating gives CASSLGPHEQYF.

In its sample, this clone was seen a few times. As DNA, the CDR3 is TGTGCCACCAGCAGGCAACTGAATGGGGTAGAGACCCAGTACTTC. Amino acids: CATSRQLNGVETQYF. The chain recombines TRBV15 with TRBJ2-5, with D hard to call. V lost 3 bases to trimming and J lost 4 bases, with 15 bases between them. This CDR3 has 15 residues. Per the germline V gene, CDR1 is LNHNV and CDR2 is YYDKDF (reference sequence).

The V call is TRBV5-1, the J call TRBJ2-1; 9 positions match TRBD1. V trimming: 2 bases; J trimming: 9 bases; junction bases outside the gene matches: 9. Per germline, CDR1 SGHRS and CDR2 YFSETQ. The CDR3 loop spans 15 amino acids. In nucleotides, the CDR3 is TGCGCCAGCAGCTTCGGGACAGGGATATGGACTGAGCAGTTCTTC. This translates into CASSFGTGIWTEQFF.